This note documents a single T cell receptor (beta chain) sequence. Its cognate antigen is unknown. This sample is drawn from a study of beta chain features in type 1 diabetes. The authors reverse transcribed all of the isolated RNA, so sequencing captured expressed TCRB transcripts. Naive, central memory and regulatory T cell samples averaged about 3.57 million immunoSEQ reads each. The repertoire was sequenced with immunoSEQ multiplex PCR; TCRdb's copy has only in-frame clones and lacks some. Among some 500,000 clones listed, over 9.5% were seen once. Each donor gave one heparinised blood draw averaging around 0.12 L. General study findings and limits: A definitive answer on HLA type influencing TCRB rearrangement was not reached here. A PCR bias possibly favoring shorter templates would apply equally to patients and controls.

Trimming removed 4 bases from V and 3 bases from J, with 13 bases in between. The length of the CDR3 is 14 residues. Germline CDR1 is KGHSH and CDR2 is LQKENI. This sequence was found in a woman between 18 and 30 years old in good health. V is TRBV18 and J is TRBJ2-7; possible D gene TRBD1, 6 bases. The source material was naive CD4+ T cells from blood. Here the CDR3 reads CASSQDSISYEQYF. CDR3 bases: TGTGCCAGCTCACAGGACAGTATTAGCTACGAGCAGTACTTC.